The 3 T cell receptor beta chains presented below share a single source sample, sequenced in a study of blood T cell repertoires in COVID-19. The assay was immunoSEQ multiplex PCR, and TCRdb's table has in-frame clones only and misses some. Of about 270,000 clones detected, about 82% appear once; the ten largest clones hold over 7.5%. Sequenced input: PBMCs or T cells enriched from blood (not recorded which). These receptors came from a woman between 50 and 59 years old with acute COVID-19.

This clone was observed a single time. The chain has TRBV11-2 and TRBJ2-5; D remains ambiguous. CDR3 length: 11 amino acids. Germline V gene data show CDR1 as SGHAT and CDR2 as FQNNGV. Trimming stripped 5 bases from V and 1 base from J, with 2 bases between. The CDR3 DNA sequence: TGTGCCAGCAGCCGCCAAGAGACCCAGTACTTC. Protein product: CASSRQETQYF.

There are a few counts of this clone. The chain recombines TRBV4-3 with TRBJ1-3; D not certain. The length of the CDR3 is 14 residues. In germline, CDR1 is LGHNA, CDR2 YSLEER. Trimming cost V 0 bases and J 8 bases, with 11 bases left between them. In DNA form, the CDR3 reads TGCGCCAGCAGCCAAGATCCGGGTCGGGACACCATATATTTT. It codes for CASSQDPGRDTIYF.

This rearrangement joins TRBV7-2 to TRBJ1-2; perhaps TRBD1 as D (5 bases). Germline CDR1 reads SGHTA; CDR2 reads FQGNSA. Trimming stripped 0 bases from V and 8 bases from J, with 7 bases between. There are 12 residues in the CDR3. The CDR3 DNA sequence: TGTGCCAGCAGCTTAGCCGGGGGAGGCTACACCTTC. Its translation is CASSLAGGGYTF.